The 8 T cell receptor beta chains below come from one sample, sequenced in a study of blood T cell repertoires in COVID-19. TCRdb keeps only in-frame clones here, not all; method: immunoSEQ multiplex PCR. The data contain about 340,000 clones, under 95% of them singletons. Sequencing was carried out using peripheral blood. The receptors come from a woman aged 18-30 years who had recovered from COVID-19.

The rearrangement uses TRBV7-8 and TRBJ2-1; maybe TRBD1 (6 bases). The CDR3 totals 13 residues. Germline V lookup: CDR1 SGHVS, CDR2 FQNEAQ. Trimming removed 4 bases at V and 12 bases at J, with 16 bases between. The DNA for the CDR3 is TGTGCCAGCAGCTCAAGACAGGAAGTGCGGCAGTTCTTC. Protein: CASSSRQEVRQFF.

The V and J genes are TRBV2 and TRBJ2-5; the D gene is possibly TRBD2 (5 bases). Germline CDR1 reads SNHLY; CDR2 reads FYNNEI. The CDR3 contains 14 residues. The V end lost 2 bases, the J end lost 5 bases, and 12 bases lay between the germline ends. The CDR3 loop is CASSELGGVETQYF. DNA of the CDR3: TGTGCCAGCAGTGAACTTGGAGGAGTGGAGACCCAGTACTTC.

This clone was seen only once. The genes are TRBV7-2 and TRBJ2-1; 7 positions agree with TRBD1. The germline V gene encodes CDR1 SGHTA and CDR2 FQGNSA. The CDR3 is 12 amino acids. J gave up 15 bases and V 1 base, and 6 bases lay outside the gene matches. The CDR3 region is CASSLEGADTFF. The CDR3 DNA follows: TGTGCCAGCAGCTTAGAGGGGGCGGATACGTTCTTC.

This chain links TRBV5-1 with TRBJ1-5, with 7 bases lining up with TRBD1. Trimming removed 0 bases from V and 3 bases from J; junction bases left unmatched: 3. CDR1 SGHRS and CDR2 YFSETQ come from the germline V gene. This CDR3 region has 15 residues. The CDR3 sequence: CASSLGDSLNQPQHF. The CDR3 nucleotides are TGCGCCAGCAGCTTGGGGGACAGCCTCAATCAGCCCCAGCATTTT.

This clone appeared once. This chain links TRBV2 with TRBJ1-4; tentatively, D is TRBD1 (5 bases). V gave up 2 bases and J gave up 3 bases, with 10 bases separating them. This CDR3 region has 15 residues. Looked up from germline, CDR1 is SNHLY and CDR2 is FYNNEI. The CDR3 loop reads CASSEPQGSNEKLFF. In DNA form, the CDR3 reads TGTGCCAGCAGTGAACCCCAGGGCTCTAATGAAAAACTGTTTTTT.

The chain is built from TRBV19 and TRBJ1-2; D not certain. Germline lookup yields CDR1 LNHDA and CDR2 SQIVND (reference sequence). CDR3 length: 15 residues. Trimming removed 5 bases from V and 2 bases from J, with 15 bases in between. This CDR3 is CASSVKMGRNYGYTF. CDR3 DNA: TGTGCCAGTAGTGTAAAAATGGGGAGAAACTATGGCTACACCTTC.

The chain recombines TRBV7-9 with TRBJ2-1; 15 nucleotides line up with TRBD2. Germline values: CDR1 SEHNR, CDR2 FQNEAQ (reference sequence). Unmatched junction bases numbered 6, after V lost 5 bases and J lost 4 bases. CDR3 length: 17 amino acids. DNA of the CDR3: TGTGCCAGCAGCCAGGGACTAGCGGGGGGTTATTACAATGAGCAGTTCTTC. Translated: CASSQGLAGGYYNEQFF.

The sample holds a few counts of this clone. This rearrangement joins TRBV7-9 to TRBJ1-1; 7 bases agree with TRBD1. The CDR3 is made up of 13 amino acids. CDR1 and CDR2 (germline): SEHNR, FQNEAQ (reference sequence). J lost 4 bases, V lost 3 bases, and 2 bases had no gene match. In nucleotides, the CDR3 is TGTGCCAGCAGCTTCGACAGGGTCACTGAAGCTTTCTTT. Translating gives CASSFDRVTEAFF.